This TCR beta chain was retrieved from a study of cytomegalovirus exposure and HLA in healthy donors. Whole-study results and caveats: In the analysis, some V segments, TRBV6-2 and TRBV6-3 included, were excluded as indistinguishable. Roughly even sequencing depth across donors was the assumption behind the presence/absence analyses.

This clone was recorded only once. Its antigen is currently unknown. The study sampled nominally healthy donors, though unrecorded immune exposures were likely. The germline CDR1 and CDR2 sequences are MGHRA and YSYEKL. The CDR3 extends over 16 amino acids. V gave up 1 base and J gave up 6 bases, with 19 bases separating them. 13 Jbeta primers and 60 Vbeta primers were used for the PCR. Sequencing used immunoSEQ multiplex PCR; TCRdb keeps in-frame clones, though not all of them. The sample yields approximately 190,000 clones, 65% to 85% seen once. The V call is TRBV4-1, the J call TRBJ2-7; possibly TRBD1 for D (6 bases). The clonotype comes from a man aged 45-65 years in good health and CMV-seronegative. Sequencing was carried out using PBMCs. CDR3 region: CASSQGAPGHLSEQYF. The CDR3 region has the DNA TGCGCCAGCAGCCAAGGCGCTCCGGGACACCTCTCCGAGCAGTACTTC.